The 25 T cell receptor beta chains given below trace back to one sample, sequenced in a study of blood T cell repertoires in COVID-19. Generated by immunoSEQ multiplex PCR, the TCRdb table keeps only in-frame clones and is missing some. The sample has about 180,000 clones, roughly 85% seen once. The sequenced sample was peripheral blood. The receptors originated from a man aged 50-60 years with active or convalescent COVID-19.

This chain links TRBV18 with TRBJ2-2, with D perhaps TRBD1 (5 bases). The V and J ends lost 6 bases and 6 bases respectively, with 14 bases between them. Germline V gene sequence: CDR1 KGHSH, CDR2 LQKENI. The CDR3 has 14 amino acids. CDR3 DNA sequence: TGTGCCAGCTCTCCAGGGCAGGGCTCCGGGGAGCTGTTTTTT. It specifies CASSPGQGSGELFF.

The chain is built from TRBV5-1 and TRBJ2-5; D perhaps matches TRBD2 (6 bases). The CDR3 runs 15 residues. V was pared by 3 bases and J by 0 bases, with 12 bases between. Germline V CDR1 and CDR2: SGHRS, YFSETQ. The CDR3 region is CASSYSGGYQETQYF. The CDR3 DNA sequence: TGCGCCAGCAGCTACTCTGGGGGGTACCAAGAGACCCAGTACTTC.

V is TRBV28 and J is TRBJ2-1; 11 bases are a match to TRBD2. The CDR3 sequence is 14 residues long. V shed 5 bases, J shed 9 bases, and the junction held 6 bases outside the gene matches. Germline V gives CDR1 MDHEN, CDR2 SYDVKM. CDR3: CASSPTTSGSEQFF. The DNA of the CDR3 is TGTGCCAGCAGTCCGACCACTAGCGGGAGTGAGCAGTTCTTC.

This clone was found once. The chain combines TRBV11-2 with TRBJ1-1; D gene unclear. CDR1 is SGHAT, CDR2 FQNNGV, per germline. The CDR3 sequence is 12 residues long. The germline V and J ends were trimmed by 0 bases and 10 bases, with 9 bases remaining between them. The CDR3 sequence is CASSLERVGAFF. The CDR3 DNA reads TGTGCCAGCAGCTTAGAGCGGGTCGGAGCTTTCTTT. The whole variable domain, filled in from reference TRBV11-2 and TRBJ1-1, reads EAGVAQSPRYKIIEKRQSVAFWCNPISGHATLYWYQQILGQGPKLLIQFQNNGVVDDSQLPKDRFSAERLKGVDSTLKIQPAKLEDSAVYLCASSLERVGAFFGQGTRLTVV.

V and J are TRBV15 and TRBJ1-4; perhaps TRBD1 as D (5 bases). The V end lost 4 bases, the J end lost 7 bases, and 22 bases lay between the germline ends. Germline CDR1 reads LNHNV; CDR2 reads YYDKDF (reference sequence). This CDR3 comprises 17 residues. The CDR3 DNA sequence: TGTGCCACCAGCAAGCCGAAAACACAGGCGTTTAGTGAAAAACTGTTTTTT. Amino acids: CATSKPKTQAFSEKLFF.

The chain couples TRBV18 to TRBJ2-5; no definite D call. The V end was cut by 3 bases, the J end by 5 bases, with 10 bases between. Germline lookup yields CDR1 KGHSH and CDR2 LQKENI. The CDR3 runs to 13 residues. This chain's CDR3 is CASSPTSSETQYF. DNA for the CDR3: TGTGCCAGCTCACCCACTTCTTCCGAGACCCAGTACTTC.

This clone was seen only a few times. The V gene is TRBV15, the J gene TRBJ1-4, with TRBD1 matching over 9 bases. This CDR3 region has 13 residues. V shed 3 bases and J 11 bases; nucleotides not matched to a gene: 4. From germline, CDR1 is LNHNV and CDR2 YYDKDF (reference sequence). CDR3 nucleotide sequence: TGTGCCACCAGCAGGGACAGGGGACGCAAACTGTTTTTT. This translates into CATSRDRGRKLFF.

The CDR3 protein is CASRVGSNQPQHF. In DNA, the CDR3 is TGTGCCAGCCGGGTAGGCAGCAATCAGCCCCAGCATTTT. The J gene is TRBJ1-5, the V gene TRBV7-2; D gene unclear. V was trimmed by 8 bases and J by 1 base, leaving 9 bases between them. Germline V gene lookup returns CDR1 SGHTA and CDR2 FQGNSA. The CDR3 has 13 amino acids. The complete variable domain, with remaining parts taken from reference TRBV7-2 and TRBJ1-5, reads GAGVSQSPSNKVTEKGKDVELRCDPISGHTALYWYRQSLGQGLEFLIYFQGNSAPDKSGLPSDRFSAERTGGSVSTLTIQRTQQEDSAVYLCASRVGSNQPQHFGDGTRLSIL.

V is TRBV27 and J is TRBJ1-1, with D hard to call. V gave up 7 bases and J gave up 1 base, with 10 bases separating them. Germline V gives CDR1 MNHEY, CDR2 SMNVEV (reference sequence). This CDR3 has 13 residues. The CDR3 DNA reads as TGTGCCAGCACCTCCGGAGCGAACACTGAAGCTTTCTTT. This codes for CASTSGANTEAFF.

V gene TRBV25-1 combines with J gene TRBJ2-7; TRBD2 is a possible D gene (6 bases). The CDR3 spans 15 residues. Germline V gives CDR1 MGHDK, CDR2 SYGVNS. Trimming cost V 2 bases and J 4 bases, with 15 bases left between them. The DNA of the CDR3 is TGTGCCAGCAGTGAACGGGGAGGCAGATCATACGAGCAGTACTTC. It yields the protein CASSERGGRSYEQYF.

The V and J genes are TRBV5-1 and TRBJ2-7; D ambiguous. The length of the CDR3 is 14 residues. Germline values: CDR1 SGHRS, CDR2 YFSETQ. Trimming took 0 bases from V and 2 from J, leaving 9 bases between them. The CDR3 nucleotides are TGCGCCAGCAGCTTGGACAATACCCCCTACGAGCAGTACTTC. Translating gives CASSLDNTPYEQYF.

This clone has just one count. The chain uses TRBV5-1 and TRBJ1-5, with TRBD1 matching over 9 bases. The CDR3 covers 15 residues. Unmatched junction bases numbered 3, after V lost 3 bases and J lost 2 bases. The germline V gene encodes CDR1 SGHRS and CDR2 YFSETQ. CDR3 amino acids: CASSWGQGGNQPQHF. Written as DNA, the CDR3 is TGCGCCAGCAGCTGGGGACAGGGAGGCAATCAGCCCCAGCATTTT.

The chain has TRBV20-1 and TRBJ2-3; 7 positions agree with TRBD1. The CDR3 is 16 residues long. V shed 3 bases and J 2 bases; nucleotides not matched to a gene: 11. Germline lookup yields CDR1 DFQATT and CDR2 SNEGSKA (reference sequence). CDR3 protein: CSASLGDSRNTDTQYF. The CDR3 nucleotides are TGCAGTGCTAGTCTCGGGGACAGCAGGAACACAGATACGCAGTATTTT.

This chain connects TRBV10-1 to TRBJ2-7, with 13 bases identical to TRBD2. The CDR3 totals 16 residues. Germline V gene lookup returns CDR1 WNHNN and CDR2 SYGVQD (reference sequence). V dropped 0 bases and J dropped 2; count of bases not matched to a gene: 1. For the CDR3, the DNA is TGCGCCAGCAGTGAGTCTGGACTAGCGGGGGCCTACGAGCAGTACTTC. This gives the protein CASSESGLAGAYEQYF.

The chain links TRBV6-6 to TRBJ1-3, with TRBD1 matching 7 bases. This CDR3 is 14 amino acids long. The ends lost 6 bases at V and 2 bases at J; junction bases unmatched: 4. CDR1 MNHNY and CDR2 SVGAGI come from the germline V gene (reference sequence). For the CDR3, the DNA is TGTGCCAGCAGGCAGACAGGGACTGGAAACACCATATATTTT. Its translation: CASRQTGTGNTIYF.

This clone was found once. This rearrangement joins TRBV18 to TRBJ2-1; the match to TRBD2 covers 9 bases. Germline assignment: CDR1 KGHSH and CDR2 LQKENI. CDR3 length equals 17 residues. J lost 0 bases, V lost 2 bases, and 5 bases had no gene match. CDR3: CASSPTSGLSSYNEQFF. The CDR3 DNA reads as TGTGCCAGCTCACCAACTAGCGGGCTGAGCTCCTACAATGAGCAGTTCTTC.

The V call is TRBV7-2, the J call TRBJ2-7; TRBD1 is a possible D gene (6 bases). The V gene lost 0 bases and the J gene lost 3 bases, with 9 bases spanning the gap. The length of the CDR3 is 14 residues. CDR1 and CDR2 (germline): SGHTA, FQGNSA. The CDR3 DNA is TGTGCCAGCAGCTTAGCGCAGGGGCTCTACGAGCAGTACTTC. Protein sequence: CASSLAQGLYEQYF.

The rearrangement links TRBV15 to TRBJ1-1; no firm D call. From germline, CDR1 is LNHNV and CDR2 YYDKDF (reference sequence). V was cut by 3 bases and J by 3 bases, with 5 bases left in between. The CDR3 runs to 12 residues. The CDR3 DNA reads as TGTGCCACCAGCAGCCCGGACACTGAAGCTTTCTTT. Encoded protein: CATSSPDTEAFF. Together with reference TRBV15 and TRBJ1-1, the CDR3 gives the full variable domain: DAMVIQNPRYQVTQFGKPVTLSCSQTLNHNVMYWYQQKSSQAPKLLFHYYDKDFNNEADTPDNFQSRRPNTSFCFLDIRSPGLGDTAMYLCATSSPDTEAFFGQGTRLTVV.

The chain has TRBV27 and TRBJ1-5; possible D gene TRBD1, 5 bases. CDR1 is MNHEY, CDR2 SMNVEV, per germline (reference sequence). V dropped 10 bases and J dropped 7 bases, with 14 bases sitting between them. The CDR3 consists of 12 residues. The CDR3 nucleotides are TGTGCCACCAAGGGGTTGGGGCAGCCCCAGCATTTT. This codes for CATKGLGQPQHF.

The V call is TRBV11-2, the J call TRBJ2-7, with 10 bases that match TRBD2. The ends lost 7 bases at V and 0 bases at J; junction bases unmatched: 9. This CDR3 comprises 16 residues. Germline assignment: CDR1 SGHAT and CDR2 FQNNGV. In DNA form, the CDR3 reads TGTGCCAGCACCGAACCGGGGACTAGCGCCTCCTACGAGCAGTACTTC. Amino acids: CASTEPGTSASYEQYF.

CDR3 in amino acids: CASSYGLQHQPQHF. For the CDR3, the DNA is TGTGCCAGCAGTTACGGGTTACAGCATCAGCCCCAGCATTTT. The gene calls are TRBV6-2 or TRBV6-3 and TRBJ1-5; no reliable D call. Germline-derived CDR1 and CDR2 are MNHEY and SVGEGT. V dropped 2 bases and J dropped 5 bases, with 10 bases sitting between them. The CDR3 is 14 residues long.

Only one count was recorded for this clone. V gene TRBV6-4 combines with J gene TRBJ2-1; 8 positions agree with TRBD2. The length of the CDR3 is 14 residues. J was trimmed by 10 bases and V by 1 base; bases with no gene match: 6. In germline, CDR1 is MRHNA, CDR2 SNTAGT. This CDR3 is CASSDFAGGREQFF. The DNA for the CDR3 is TGTGCCAGCAGTGACTTTGCGGGGGGTCGGGAGCAGTTCTTC.

V gene TRBV3-1 (or the pseudogene TRBV3-2) combines with J gene TRBJ2-5; 14 bases are shared with TRBD2. The germline V gene encodes CDR1 LGHDT and CDR2 YNNKEL (reference sequence). The trim removed 3 bases at V and 3 bases at J, leaving 6 bases unmatched. The CDR3 has 17 residues. CDR3 sequence reads: CASSHSPGLAGEETQYF. CDR3 nucleotide sequence: TGTGCCAGCAGCCACTCTCCGGGACTAGCGGGAGAAGAGACCCAGTACTTC.

The chain is built from TRBV6-5 and TRBJ1-5, with TRBD1 identical over 7 bases. Trimming cost V 6 bases and J 3 bases; bases outside gene matches: 5. Per the germline V gene, CDR1 is MNHEY and CDR2 is SVGAGI. The CDR3 loop spans 14 amino acids. The CDR3 sequence is CASRRQGVNQPQHF. DNA of the CDR3: TGTGCCAGCAGGCGACAGGGTGTCAATCAGCCCCAGCATTTT.

J is TRBJ2-5 and V is TRBV3-1 (or the pseudogene TRBV3-2); 11 bases agree with TRBD1. There are 13 residues in the CDR3. Germline assignment: CDR1 LGHDT and CDR2 YNNKEL (reference sequence). The V and J ends lost 0 bases and 13 bases, in that order; junction bases with no gene match: 4. The CDR3 loop reads CASSQEGGQGVYF. The CDR3 DNA reads as TGTGCCAGCAGCCAAGAGGGGGGACAGGGGGTGTACTTC.